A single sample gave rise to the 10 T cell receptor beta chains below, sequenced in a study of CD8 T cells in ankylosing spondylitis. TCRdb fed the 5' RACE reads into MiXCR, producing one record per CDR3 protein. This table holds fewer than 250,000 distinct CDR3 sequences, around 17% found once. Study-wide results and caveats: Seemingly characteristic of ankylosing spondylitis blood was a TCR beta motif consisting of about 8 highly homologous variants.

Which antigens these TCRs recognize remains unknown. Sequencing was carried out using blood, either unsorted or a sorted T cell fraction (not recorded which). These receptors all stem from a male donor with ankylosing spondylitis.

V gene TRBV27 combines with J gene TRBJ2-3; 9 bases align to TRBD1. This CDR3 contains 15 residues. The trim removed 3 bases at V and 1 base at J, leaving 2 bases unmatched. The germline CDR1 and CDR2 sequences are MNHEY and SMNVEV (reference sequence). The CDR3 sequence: CASSFGDRGTDTQYF. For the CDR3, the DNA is TGTGCCAGCAGTTTTGGGGACAGGGGCACAGATACGCAGTATTTT.

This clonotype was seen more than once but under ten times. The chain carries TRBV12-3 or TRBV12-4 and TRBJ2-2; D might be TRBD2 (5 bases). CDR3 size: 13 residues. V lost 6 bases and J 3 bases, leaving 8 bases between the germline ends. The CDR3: CASSPGDTGELFF. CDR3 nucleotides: TGTGCCAGCAGCCCCGGGGACACCGGGGAGCTGTTTTTT.

The CDR3 sequence: CASTHGDREAFF. CDR3 DNA sequence: TGTGCCAGCACCCATGGGGACAGGGAAGCTTTCTTT. V gene TRBV6-6 combines with J gene TRBJ1-1, with 8 bases aligning to TRBD1. Germline assignment: CDR1 MNHNY and CDR2 SVGAGI (reference sequence). V lost 7 bases to trimming and J lost 8 bases; unmatched junction nucleotides: 6. This CDR3 contains 12 residues.

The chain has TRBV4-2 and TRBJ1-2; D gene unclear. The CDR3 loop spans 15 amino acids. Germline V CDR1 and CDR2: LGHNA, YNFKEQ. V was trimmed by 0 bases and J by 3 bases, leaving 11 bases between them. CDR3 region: CASSQDVESHYGYTF. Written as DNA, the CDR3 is TGTGCCAGCAGCCAAGATGTAGAATCCCACTATGGCTACACCTTC.

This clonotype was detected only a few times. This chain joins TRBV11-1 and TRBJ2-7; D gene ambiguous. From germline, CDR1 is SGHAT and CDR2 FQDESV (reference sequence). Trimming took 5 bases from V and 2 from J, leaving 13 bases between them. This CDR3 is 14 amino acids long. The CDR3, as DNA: TGTGCCAGCAGCGCCCCCTTAGCTACCTACGAGCAGTACTTC. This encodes CASSAPLATYEQYF.

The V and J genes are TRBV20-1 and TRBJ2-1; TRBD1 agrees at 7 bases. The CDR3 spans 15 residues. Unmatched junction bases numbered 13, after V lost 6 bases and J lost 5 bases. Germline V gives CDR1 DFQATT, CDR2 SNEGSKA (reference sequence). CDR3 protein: CSAEGTVDPNNEQFF. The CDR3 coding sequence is TGCAGTGCCGAGGGGACAGTTGATCCGAACAATGAGCAGTTCTTC.

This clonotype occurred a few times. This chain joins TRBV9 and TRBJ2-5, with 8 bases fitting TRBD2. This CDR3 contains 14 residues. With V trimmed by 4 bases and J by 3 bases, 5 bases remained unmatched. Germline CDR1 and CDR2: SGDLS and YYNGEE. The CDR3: CASSPDGGEETQYF. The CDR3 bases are TGTGCCAGCAGCCCCGACGGGGGGGAAGAGACCCAGTACTTC.

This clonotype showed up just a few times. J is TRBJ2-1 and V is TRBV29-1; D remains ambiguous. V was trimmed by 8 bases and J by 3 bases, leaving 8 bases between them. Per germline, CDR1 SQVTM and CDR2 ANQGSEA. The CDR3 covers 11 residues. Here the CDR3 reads CSSASYNEQFF. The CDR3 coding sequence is TGCAGCTCCGCCAGCTACAATGAGCAGTTCTTC.

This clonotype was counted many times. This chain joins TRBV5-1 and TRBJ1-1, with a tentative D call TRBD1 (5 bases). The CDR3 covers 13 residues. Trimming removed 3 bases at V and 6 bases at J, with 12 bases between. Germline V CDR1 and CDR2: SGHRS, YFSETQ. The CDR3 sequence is CASSSGGIPEAFF. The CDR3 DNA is TGCGCCAGCAGCTCGGGGGGAATACCTGAAGCTTTCTTT.

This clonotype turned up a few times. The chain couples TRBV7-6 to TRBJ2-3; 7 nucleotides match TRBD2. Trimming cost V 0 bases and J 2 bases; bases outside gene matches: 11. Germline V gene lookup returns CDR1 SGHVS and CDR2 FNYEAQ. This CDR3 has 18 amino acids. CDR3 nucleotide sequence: TGTGCCAGCAGCTTAGCGGTAGGGGAGGGCGGTTCCACAGATACGCAGTATTTT. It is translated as CASSLAVGEGGSTDTQYF.